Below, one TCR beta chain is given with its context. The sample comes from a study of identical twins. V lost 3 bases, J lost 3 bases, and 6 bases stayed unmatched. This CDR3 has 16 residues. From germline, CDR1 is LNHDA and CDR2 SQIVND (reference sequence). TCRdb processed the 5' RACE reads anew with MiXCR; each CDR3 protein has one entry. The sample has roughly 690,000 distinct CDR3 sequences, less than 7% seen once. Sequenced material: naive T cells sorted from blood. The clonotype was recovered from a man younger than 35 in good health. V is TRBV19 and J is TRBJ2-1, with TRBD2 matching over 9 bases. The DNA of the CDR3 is TGTGCCAGTAGTATTAGTAGCGGGAGATTCTACAATGAGCAGTTCTTC. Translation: CASSISSGRFYNEQFF.